The next 28 T cell receptor beta chains were all read from a single sample in a study of shared clonotypes between healthy human individuals (dated by TCRdb to about 2020). CD8 naive samples were obtained by positive selection for CCR7 among CD45RO-negative cells, yielding a CD45RA+CCR7+ population from which TemRA cells were excluded. The library was produced with the immunoSEQ multiplex PCR assay. The table was pulled from immuneACCESS by TCRdb, which kept in-frame rearrangements only. Such tables lose some clones; where checked, under half of the loss comes from unresolved V genes, and the rest has no known cause. The sample table shows approximately 2,000,000 clones, and about 94% are seen once. The leading ten clones occupy about 1.6% of the sample. The sample taken for sequencing was naive CD8+ T cells from PBMCs. Sample cell subset or site, as interpreted from the label and publication: CD45RA+CCR7+. These receptors were obtained from a man younger than 35 in good health. Some clones in this sample may be carry-over from other donors' samples.

The J gene is TRBJ2-3, the V gene TRBV28; 12 bases match TRBD2. The CDR3 runs 17 residues. After removal of 4 bases from V and 4 bases from J, the junction contained 9 bases not matched to a gene. Germline V lookup: CDR1 MDHEN, CDR2 SYDVKM. CDR3 region: CASSYPLLAGGADTQYF. DNA of the CDR3: TGTGCCAGCAGTTACCCCCTCCTAGCGGGAGGGGCAGATACGCAGTATTTT.

The rearrangement uses TRBV5-6 and TRBJ2-7, with D perhaps TRBD2 (6 bases). The CDR3 spans 16 residues. Trimming took 1 base from V and 3 from J, leaving 17 bases between them. Germline CDR1 is SGHDT and CDR2 is YYEEEE. The CDR3 spells CASSLWTGVPRYEQYF. CDR3 DNA: TGTGCCAGCAGCTTGTGGACGGGAGTACCACGCTACGAGCAGTACTTC. Complete variable domain (other parts from reference TRBV5-6 and TRBJ2-7): DAGVTQSPTHLIKTRGQQVTLRCSPKSGHDTVSWYQQALGQGPQFIFQYYEEEERQRGNFPDRFSGHQFPNYSSELNVNALLLGDSALYLCASSLWTGVPRYEQYFGPGTRLTVT.

This chain links TRBV7-9 with TRBJ2-1, with D perhaps given as TRBD1 or TRBD2 (5 bases each). Trimming took 1 base from V and 14 from J, leaving 9 bases between them. The CDR3 runs 11 residues. The germline V gene encodes CDR1 SEHNR and CDR2 FQNEAQ (reference sequence). The DNA of the CDR3 is TGTGCCAGCAGCTTAGGAGGGGATGAGTTCTTC. It codes for CASSLGGDEFF.

This rearrangement joins TRBV11-2 to TRBJ2-3, with TRBD2 matching 9 bases. The CDR3 length is 19 residues. CDR1 SGHAT and CDR2 FQNNGV come from the germline V gene. V shed 2 bases and J 0 bases; nucleotides not matched to a gene: 12. The CDR3 region is CASSLSPPRLAVSTDTQYF. CDR3 DNA: TGTGCCAGCAGCTTATCCCCTCCGCGACTAGCGGTGAGCACAGATACGCAGTATTTT.

The genes are TRBV28 and TRBJ2-7; 9 nucleotides align to TRBD2. V shed 5 bases and J 3 bases; nucleotides not matched to a gene: 8. Germline CDR1 and CDR2: MDHEN and SYDVKM. The length of the CDR3 is 15 residues. CDR3 in DNA: TGTGCCAGCAGTCTCCAGGGACTAGCTTTCTACGAGCAGTACTTC. Amino acid sequence: CASSLQGLAFYEQYF.

CDR3 protein: CASSQDLGGGPLSYEQYF. The CDR3 DNA follows: TGTGCCAGCAGCCAAGATTTAGGAGGGGGCCCCCTCTCCTACGAGCAGTACTTC. The chain joins TRBV14 to TRBJ2-7, with a possible D match to TRBD1 (7 bases). Germline lookup yields CDR1 SGHDN and CDR2 FVKESK. The CDR3 totals 18 residues. Trimming removed 0 bases from V and 0 bases from J, with 18 bases in between.

In the case of this clone: The sample has other DNA sequences that encode this CDR3 too. This chain connects TRBV19 to TRBJ1-2; TRBD1 is a possible D gene (5 bases). Trimming cost V 0 bases and J 6 bases, with 5 bases left between them. CDR1 is LNHDA, CDR2 SQIVND, per germline (reference sequence). This CDR3 comprises 12 residues. The DNA of the CDR3 is TGTGCCAGTAGTATAGACAGGGATGGCTACACCTTC. Encoded protein: CASSIDRDGYTF.

The rearrangement links TRBV19 to TRBJ1-1, with no clear D. V dropped 6 bases and J dropped 1 base, with 18 bases sitting between them. CDR1 and CDR2 (germline): LNHDA, SQIVND (reference sequence). The CDR3 extends over 16 amino acids. This chain's CDR3 is CASRGLDGRANTEAFF. CDR3 in DNA: TGTGCCAGTAGAGGCCTCGACGGGAGGGCGAACACTGAAGCTTTCTTT.

The chain links TRBV19 to TRBJ2-2, with 11 positions matching TRBD2. Germline CDR1 and CDR2: LNHDA and SQIVND (reference sequence). The CDR3 is 17 residues long. Trimming at V came to 0 bases and at J to 6 bases, leaving 6 bases not matched to a gene. The CDR3 coding sequence is TGTGCCAGTAGTATAGATCGTAGCGGGAGGGCCCCCGGGGAGCTGTTTTTT. Translated, it gives CASSIDRSGRAPGELFF. The entire variable domain, with the rest obtained from reference TRBV19 and TRBJ2-2, is as follows: DGGITQSPKYLFRKEGQNVTLSCEQNLNHDAMYWYRQDPGQGLRLIYYSQIVNDFQKGDIAEGYSVSREKKESFPLTVTSAQKNPTAFYLCASSIDRSGRAPGELFFGEGSRLTVL.

On this clone itself: One junction end does not reproduce the germline sequence, and a read error may be involved. The chain employs TRBV29-1 and TRBJ1-2; 8 bases line up with TRBD1. The germline gives CDR1 SQVTM, CDR2 ANQGSEA. The CDR3 has 8 residues. In DNA form, the CDR3 reads TGCAGCGGAGGACAGGGCCTCTTC. This gives the protein CSGGQGLF.

The genes are TRBV6-1 and TRBJ2-1; 12 bases are a match to TRBD1. There are 16 residues in the CDR3. Germline V gene data show CDR1 as MNHNS and CDR2 as SASEGT. The V and J ends lost 4 bases and 7 bases, in that order; junction bases with no gene match: 8. The CDR3 protein is CASSARDRGLVNEQFF. The CDR3 region has the DNA TGTGCCAGCAGTGCTAGGGACAGGGGGCTTGTTAATGAGCAGTTCTTC.

This clone was seen more than once but under ten times. The chain combines TRBV9 with TRBJ2-1, with 9 positions matching TRBD2. Looked up from germline, CDR1 is SGDLS and CDR2 is YYNGEE. CDR3 length: 14 residues. The junction had 6 bases not matched to a gene; V was cut back by 4 bases and J by 7 bases. This CDR3 reads CASSTGLAANEQFF. CDR3 sequence (DNA): TGTGCCAGCAGCACGGGACTAGCTGCGAATGAGCAGTTCTTC.

The chain couples TRBV14 to TRBJ2-7, with 9 bases identical to TRBD2. Losses at the gene ends were 1 base for V and 5 bases for J; bases not matched to a gene: 24. CDR3 length equals 21 residues. CDR1 is SGHDN and CDR2 is FVKESK in the germline V gene. The CDR3: CASSQVAGPSHSGSTRDEQYF. The CDR3 coding sequence is TGTGCCAGCAGCCAAGTTGCGGGTCCTAGCCATAGCGGGAGTACAAGAGACGAGCAGTACTTC.

The chain recombines TRBV7-8 with TRBJ2-1; 9 bases agree with TRBD2. The CDR3 has 17 residues. Germline V gene lookup returns CDR1 SGHVS and CDR2 FQNEAQ. V shed 2 bases and J 6 bases; nucleotides not matched to a gene: 11. Here the CDR3 reads CASSLWASGNRGNEQFF. The CDR3 DNA sequence: TGTGCCAGCAGCTTATGGGCTAGCGGGAATCGGGGCAATGAGCAGTTCTTC.

CDR3 loop: CASSSAITGAGYGYTF. For the CDR3, the DNA is TGTGCCAGCAGCTCCGCCATTACAGGGGCCGGCTATGGCTACACCTTC. The V and J genes are TRBV7-9 and TRBJ1-2; 7 nucleotides align to TRBD1. V gave up 4 bases and J gave up 4 bases; unmatched junction bases: 12. Per the germline V gene, CDR1 is SEHNR and CDR2 is FQNEAQ (reference sequence). The CDR3 is 16 residues long.

The genes are TRBV27 and TRBJ2-2, with unresolved D. V was cut by 5 bases and J by 6 bases, with 13 bases left in between. This CDR3 has 14 amino acids. From germline, CDR1 is MNHEY and CDR2 SMNVEV (reference sequence). CDR3: CASSPKRFSGELFF. The CDR3 DNA sequence: TGTGCCAGCAGTCCTAAACGATTTTCCGGGGAGCTGTTTTTT.

The chain joins TRBV4-1 to TRBJ2-2; 9 positions agree with TRBD1. Germline loops: CDR1 MGHRA, CDR2 YSYEKL. The V gene end was trimmed by 4 bases and the J gene end by 2 bases; junction bases not matched to a gene: 5. The CDR3 covers 16 residues. CDR3 sequence (DNA): TGCGCCAGCAGCCCCCGGGACAGGGTAAACACCGGGGAGCTGTTTTTT. It yields the protein CASSPRDRVNTGELFF.

V usage is TRBV2 and J usage is TRBJ2-3, with 7 bases identical to TRBD2. J was trimmed by 2 bases and V by 3 bases; bases with no gene match: 8. The CDR3 is 16 amino acids. Germline loops: CDR1 SNHLY, CDR2 FYNNEI. The DNA of the CDR3 is TGTGCCAGCAGTGACTTTGCTAGCGGTTACACAGATACGCAGTATTTT. This translates into CASSDFASGYTDTQYF.

This sequence joins TRBV13 and TRBJ1-2, with 8 bases fitting TRBD1. The CDR3 contains 17 residues. Trimming at V came to 0 bases and at J to 4 bases, leaving 10 bases not matched to a gene. The germline V gene has CDR1 PRHDT and CDR2 FYEKMQ (reference sequence). The DNA for the CDR3 is TGTGCCAGCAGCTTAGGCCGAGGCAGGGGGCTAGGCTATGGCTACACCTTC. Translated: CASSLGRGRGLGYGYTF.

This clone was counted a single time. The chain employs TRBV9 and TRBJ2-2; 7 bases are shared with TRBD2. In germline, CDR1 is SGDLS, CDR2 YYNGEE. The length of the CDR3 is 16 residues. The V gene end was trimmed by 4 bases and the J gene end by 3 bases; junction bases not matched to a gene: 9. The CDR3 nucleotides are TGTGCCAGCAGCATTAACCGGGAGGCCTACACCGGGGAGCTGTTTTTT. Residues: CASSINREAYTGELFF.

The chain combines TRBV7-9 with TRBJ2-1; 9 positions match TRBD1. J lost 15 bases, V lost 0 bases, and 3 bases had no gene match. Germline V gene lookup returns CDR1 SEHNR and CDR2 FQNEAQ (reference sequence). The CDR3 has 12 amino acids. CDR3 sequence: CASSLAGTGTFF. CDR3 DNA: TGTGCCAGCAGCTTAGCCGGGACAGGGACGTTCTTC.

The CDR3 sequence is CASSQDDGRSTDTQYF. The CDR3 region has the DNA TGCGCCAGCAGCCAAGATGACGGGCGGAGCACAGATACGCAGTATTTT. This sequence joins TRBV4-1 and TRBJ2-3; D call uncertain. V was trimmed by 0 bases and J by 0 bases, leaving 10 bases between them. The CDR3 consists of 16 residues. The germline gives CDR1 MGHRA, CDR2 YSYEKL.

A single count supports this clone. V and J are TRBV28 and TRBJ2-7; D unresolved. Looked up from germline, CDR1 is MDHEN and CDR2 is SYDVKM. The CDR3 is 14 residues long. Trimming took 4 bases from V and 3 from J, leaving 13 bases between them. CDR3: CASSYDHPDYEQYF. CDR3 DNA sequence: TGTGCCAGCAGTTACGACCACCCCGACTACGAGCAGTACTTC. Based on the CDR3 plus reference TRBV28 and TRBJ2-7, the full variable domain is DVKVTQSSRYLVKRTGEKVFLECVQDMDHENMFWYRQDPGLGLRLIYFSYDVKMKEKGDIPEGYSVSREKKERFSLILESASTNQTSMYLCASSYDHPDYEQYFGPGTRLTVT.

The sample holds one count of this clone. Other DNA sequences in the sample encode the same CDR3. V gene TRBV15 combines with J gene TRBJ2-5, with unresolved D. The CDR3 is 14 residues long. The germline gives CDR1 LNHNV, CDR2 YYDKDF (reference sequence). Deletions cut 0 bases from V and 1 base from J, with 6 bases between. The CDR3 protein is CATSRERRQETQYF. The CDR3 bases are TGTGCCACCAGCAGAGAACGCCGCCAAGAGACCCAGTACTTC.

J is TRBJ2-7 and V is TRBV14, with D possibly being TRBD2 (5 bases). V lost 3 bases to trimming and J lost 3 bases, with 12 bases between them. The CDR3 loop spans 14 amino acids. Germline V CDR1 and CDR2: SGHDN, FVKESK. CDR3 protein: CASSQNSAGYEQYF. The DNA of the CDR3 is TGTGCCAGCAGCCAGAATTCGGCGGGCTACGAGCAGTACTTC.

The chain carries TRBV19 and TRBJ1-1; TRBD1 aligns across 8 bases. V trimming: 3 bases; J trimming: 5 bases; junction bases outside the gene matches: 5. This CDR3 contains 14 residues. Germline CDR1 LNHDA, CDR2 SQIVND (reference sequence). The CDR3 sequence: CASSITGGWTEAFF. The DNA for the CDR3 is TGTGCCAGTAGTATCACAGGGGGTTGGACTGAAGCTTTCTTT.

The chain links TRBV30 to TRBJ1-6; D not resolved. The CDR3 is 12 amino acids. Germline CDR1 and CDR2: GTSNPN and SVGIG (reference sequence). V lost 1 base, J lost 9 bases, and 7 bases lay in between. The CDR3 protein is CAWSEGISPLHF. Written as DNA, the CDR3 is TGTGCCTGGAGTGAAGGGATTTCACCCCTCCACTTT.

The V gene is TRBV5-1, the J gene TRBJ2-1; TRBD2 agrees at 7 bases. V lost 0 bases, J lost 0 bases, and 18 bases stayed unmatched. The CDR3 contains 21 residues. CDR1 and CDR2 (germline): SGHRS, YFSETQ. In DNA, the CDR3 is TGCGCCAGCAGCTTGGGTTCCCAGCGGGAAGTCATGACGAGCTCCTACAATGAGCAGTTCTTC. Protein product: CASSLGSQREVMTSSYNEQFF.